What follows are 13 T cell receptor beta chains derived from one specimen sequenced in a study of OX40 agonist ivuxolimab in advanced cancers. The table came from immunoSEQ multiplex PCR; TCRdb's copy has only in-frame clones and leaves some out. Among around 30,000 clones listed, around 74% were seen once. Sequences were derived from CD4+ or CD8+ T cells sorted from blood, sampled in a trial of the OX40 agonist ivuxolimab. The source is an adult with an advanced solid tumor such as melanoma, head and neck, liver or kidney cancer.

The genes are TRBV5-4 and TRBJ1-5, with D maybe TRBD1 (5 bases). Trimming removed 2 bases from V and 6 bases from J, with 21 bases in between. CDR1 is SGHNT, CDR2 YYREEE, per germline (reference sequence). This CDR3 has 17 amino acids. Here the CDR3 reads CASSFGGVREIGQPQHF. The CDR3, as DNA: TGTGCCAGCAGCTTTGGGGGGGTCAGGGAGATCGGTCAGCCCCAGCATTTT.

CDR3 sequence reads: CSVEHRDETQYF. The CDR3 nucleotides read TGCAGCGTTGAACACAGGGATGAGACCCAGTACTTC. This chain connects TRBV29-1 to TRBJ2-5, with D possibly TRBD1 on 6 matching bases. The CDR3 sequence is 12 residues long. Germline V gene lookup returns CDR1 SQVTM and CDR2 ANQGSEA. Trimming cost V 2 bases and J 5 bases, with 9 bases left between them.

The count of this clone is one. This chain's CDR3 is CASSYTLAGGSDTQYF. CDR3 coding DNA: TGTGCCAGCAGCTATACACTAGCGGGGGGGTCAGATACGCAGTATTTT. The rearrangement joins TRBV7-9 to TRBJ2-3, with TRBD2 identical over 13 bases. The V and J ends lost 4 bases and 4 bases, in that order; junction bases with no gene match: 5. The CDR3 length is 16 residues. Germline V gene sequence: CDR1 SEHNR, CDR2 FQNEAQ (reference sequence). Based on the CDR3 plus reference TRBV7-9 and TRBJ2-3, the full variable domain is DTGVSQNPRHKITKRGQNVTFRCDPISEHNRLYWYRQTLGQGPEFLTYFQNEAQLEKSRLLSDRFSAERPKGSFSTLEIQRTEQGDSAMYLCASSYTLAGGSDTQYFGPGTRLTVL.

The chain recombines TRBV6-1 with TRBJ1-2; 7 bases align to TRBD1. The CDR3 loop spans 13 amino acids. Germline V gene lookup returns CDR1 MNHNS and CDR2 SASEGT. The trim removed 9 bases at V and 5 bases at J, leaving 9 bases unmatched. The chain's CDR3 is CASITPGGYGYTF. CDR3 DNA: TGTGCCAGTATTACCCCAGGGGGTTATGGCTACACCTTC.

The chain employs TRBV7-8 and TRBJ2-4; D is possibly TRBD1 or TRBD2 (5 bases each). V lost 0 bases, J lost 3 bases, and 15 bases lay in between. The CDR3 loop spans 17 amino acids. Germline CDR1 reads SGHVS; CDR2 reads FQNEAQ. For the CDR3, the DNA is TGTGCCAGCAGCTTAGCTCCCGGGGCGTGGGGCAAAAACATTCAGTACTTC. This translates into CASSLAPGAWGKNIQYF.

The gene calls are TRBV6-5 and TRBJ1-1; the match to TRBD1 covers 7 bases. V was clipped by 5 bases and J by 6 bases; unmatched bases: 12. This CDR3 spans 15 amino acids. The germline CDR1 and CDR2 sequences are MNHEY and SVGAGI. The CDR3 here is CASSRDSLGSPEAFF. CDR3 DNA sequence: TGTGCCAGCAGTCGGGACAGCTTGGGTTCACCTGAAGCTTTCTTT.

The chain has TRBV7-9 and TRBJ1-1; D remains ambiguous. The CDR3 consists of 11 residues. The V gene's germline CDR1 is SEHNR and CDR2 FQNEAQ (reference sequence). V was pared by 8 bases and J by 4 bases, with 8 bases between. The CDR3: CASETGTEAFF. CDR3 nucleotides: TGTGCCAGCGAGACGGGCACTGAAGCTTTCTTT.

The chain is built from TRBV6-1 and TRBJ2-7, with TRBD2 matching over 10 bases. This CDR3 has 16 residues. Trimming removed 3 bases from V and 2 bases from J; junction bases left unmatched: 7. Germline CDR1 MNHNS, CDR2 SASEGT. The CDR3 spells CASSELIAGGAYEQYF. The DNA for the CDR3 is TGTGCCAGCAGTGAGTTAATAGCGGGGGGAGCCTACGAGCAGTACTTC.

This clone is a singleton in its sample. The chain recombines TRBV6-5 with TRBJ1-1, with D hard to call. The CDR3 has 11 amino acids. CDR1 and CDR2 (germline): MNHEY, SVGAGI. Trimming shortened V by 5 bases and J by 6 bases, and 7 bases separated the two germline ends. The CDR3 bases are TGTGCCAGCAGTGAACGGGCTGAAGCTTTCTTT. Translating gives CASSERAEAFF.

The gene calls are TRBV11-1 and TRBJ1-2; TRBD1 agrees at 7 bases. J lost 3 bases, V lost 1 base, and 5 bases had no gene match. This CDR3 is built from 15 residues. Per germline, CDR1 SGHAT and CDR2 FQDESV (reference sequence). CDR3 sequence: CASSLGTGADYGYTF. CDR3 sequence (DNA): TGTGCCAGCAGCTTAGGAACAGGGGCTGACTATGGCTACACCTTC.

The chain combines TRBV27 with TRBJ1-5; D gene uncertain. Trimming pared 2 bases from V and 3 bases from J, leaving 5 bases between. Germline V gene lookup returns CDR1 MNHEY and CDR2 SMNVEV (reference sequence). The CDR3 totals 13 residues. The CDR3 DNA reads as TGTGCCAGCAGTTTAACCATCAATCAGCCCCAGCATTTT. Protein product: CASSLTINQPQHF.

The rearrangement links TRBV7-7 to TRBJ2-5; D is ambiguous. This CDR3 is built from 15 residues. Trimming took off 3 bases at V and 5 bases at J, with 16 bases between the two ends. CDR1 and CDR2 from the germline V gene are SSHAT and FNYEAQ (reference sequence). CDR3 amino acids: CASSFPPSAMETQYF. The CDR3 nucleotides read TGTGCCAGCAGCTTCCCCCCTTCGGCGATGGAGACCCAGTACTTC.

The chain carries TRBV6-1 and TRBJ2-1, with a weak D call TRBD1 (6 bases). The CDR3 is 16 amino acids. The V and J ends lost 4 bases and 4 bases respectively, with 17 bases between them. In germline, CDR1 is MNHNS, CDR2 SASEGT. The CDR3, as DNA: TGTGCCAGCAGTGGGACCTCGAGGGGGACATACAATGAGCAGTTCTTC. It encodes CASSGTSRGTYNEQFF.